The clone carrying this TCR beta chain has a handful of counts. The antigen is undetermined. These data are taken from a study of CD8+ T cells in alopecia areata. Study-level results: Clarity of TCR sharing across patients fell short of that in mice, possibly HLA-related.

Those with alopecia areata gave lesional scalp punch biopsies and peripheral blood. PBMCs were stained for CD3, CD4 and CD8, and CD4+ and CD8+ T cells were sorted. Following extraction, RNA underwent reverse transcription to cDNA, which served as the sequencing template. TCRdb's table, derived via immunoSEQ multiplex PCR, lists solely in-frame clones and lacks some. The sample shows 120,000 or so clones, roughly 50% of them seen only once. Germline trimming cut 3 bases from V and 2 bases from J; bases unmatched to any gene: 8. CDR1 is SQVTM and CDR2 is ANQGSEA in the germline V gene. The CDR3 extends over 16 amino acids.

The gene calls are TRBV29-1 and TRBJ2-3; 10 bases are shared with TRBD2. This receptor was obtained from a human donor with alopecia areata. The sequenced material came from NKG2D-low CD8+ T cells sorted from blood. The CDR3 sequence is CSVDGDSGGITDTQYF. For the CDR3, the DNA is TGCAGCGTTGATGGTGATAGCGGGGGGATCACAGATACGCAGTATTTT.